This record covers a single T cell receptor (beta chain). Between the trimmed V and J ends, which lost 6 bases and 0 bases, there was a span of 12 bases. This CDR3 is built from 15 residues. Germline CDR1 MNHEY, CDR2 SMNVEV (reference sequence). This entry is derived from a study of blood T cell repertoires in COVID-19. Looking at the study overall: COVID-19 samples from acute and convalescent phases originated in the United States, Italy and Spain. From T cells, B-cell-depleted T cells, or PBMCs came the material, which was cDNA or gDNA.

Data came from immunoSEQ multiplex PCR; TCRdb stores just in-frame clones and leaves some out. The table shows roughly 16,000 clones, with around 82% occurring only once. Sequencing input: peripheral blood. This sequence originates from an elderly man with active COVID-19. The chain recombines TRBV27 with TRBJ2-1; tentative D call: TRBD1 (6 bases). CDR3 sequence: CASRFKGDSYNEQFF. In nucleotides, the CDR3 is TGTGCCAGCAGGTTTAAGGGGGACTCCTACAATGAGCAGTTCTTC.